This T cell receptor (beta chain) stems from a study of cytomegalovirus exposure and HLA in healthy donors. Points from the study as a whole: It was reported that TCR beta sequences correctly inferred the HLA-A and HLA-B alleles for most subjects.

CDR1 is GTSNPN and CDR2 is SVGIG in the germline V gene (reference sequence). Trimming shortened V by 4 bases and J by 0 bases, and 9 bases separated the two germline ends. The CDR3 covers 13 residues. The primer mix had 60 Vbeta and 13 Jbeta primers. The method was immunoSEQ multiplex PCR; TCRdb's version includes in-frame clones alone and lacks a portion of them. The sample includes roughly 110,000 clones, 55% to 80% of them seen just once. Comments on this clone: Its antigen is not known.

The chain recombines TRBV30 with TRBJ2-5; a possible D gene is TRBD2 (6 bases). Sequences were obtained from PBMCs. The source of this sequence is a woman aged 30 to 39 in good health and CMV-seronegative. In DNA, the CDR3 is TGTGCCTGGACTAGCGAGAACCAAGAGACCCAGTACTTC. This gives the protein CAWTSENQETQYF. The full variable domain, completed using reference TRBV30 and TRBJ2-5, is SQTIHQWPATLVQPVGSPLSLECTVEGTSNPNLYWYRQAAGRGLQLLFYSVGIGQISSEVPQNLSASRPQDRQFILSSKKLLLSDSGFYLCAWTSENQETQYFGPGTRLLVL.